This T cell receptor (beta chain) is drawn from a study of T cells in Graves' hyperthyroidism and ophthalmopathy. In the study overall: At initial diagnosis, before any treatment had begun, peripheral blood was obtained.

This clonotype was seen a few times. CDR3 size: 13 residues. Germline CDR1 and CDR2: KGHDR and SFDVKD. The V gene lost 2 bases and the J gene lost 6 bases, with 10 bases spanning the gap. Fresh peripheral blood, about 9.6 ml, yielded the PBMCs. The TCR beta CDR3 regions underwent amplification using RNA transcripts as the source. Primed by the HTBI set, a first-round RT-PCR was run on the TCR CDR3. TCRdb re-analysed the multiplex PCR reads in MiXCR, keeping a single row per CDR3 protein. Here the sample spans 300,000 to 450,000 distinct CDR3 sequences, roughly 15% being singletons. This TCR came from a woman under 40 with Graves' ophthalmopathy. The rearrangement links TRBV24-1 to TRBJ2-7; D is unresolved. Material: blood. DNA of the CDR3: TGTGCCACCAGTGATTCGCTGTCGGGCGAGCAGTACTTC. Translated, it gives CATSDSLSGEQYF.